The following is a T cell receptor beta chain sequence with its context. PCR involved 60 Vbeta and 13 Jbeta primers. Some clones are missing from TCRdb's copy, which holds only in-frame ones; the method was immunoSEQ multiplex PCR. The repertoire holds roughly 200,000 clones, with 75% to 90% as singletons. This CDR3 contains 16 residues. V dropped 4 bases and J dropped 4; count of bases not matched to a gene: 14. CDR1 and CDR2 from the germline V gene are SGHRS and YFSETQ. The data belong to a study of cytomegalovirus exposure and HLA in healthy donors. Nominal health characterized the donors when sampled, though unrecorded immune exposures were likely.

Sequences were obtained from PBMCs. The V call is TRBV5-1, the J call TRBJ2-7, with 7 bases identical to TRBD1. The origin of this receptor is a boy aged 5-17 years in good health and CMV-seronegative. The CDR3 reads CASSLGATGWRYEQYF. CDR3 nucleotide sequence: TGCGCCAGCAGCCTGGGGGCGACAGGGTGGCGGTACGAGCAGTACTTC.